These T cell receptor beta chains were read from a single sample in a study of shared clonotypes between healthy human individuals. The repertoire was sequenced with immunoSEQ multiplex PCR; TCRdb's copy has only in-frame clones and lacks some. The sample comprises about 2 million clones, less than 95% of which are singletons, and around 1.2% rests with the top ten. Material: naive CD8+ T cells sorted from blood. The receptors shown here come from a man aged 18 to 29 in good health. CDR3s include the opening cysteine and the closing phenylalanine or tryptophan. The order of the fields is CDR3 DNA, CDR3 protein, clone size, V gene, J gene, D gene. D genes are given only for firm matches. Clone size is stated in some rows and not others, as once, few, many or a class when expanded.

TGTGCCAGCAGCCAAGGTGCTACCGGACTAGCGGGTGAGCAGTTCTTC,CASSQGATGLAGEQFF,NA,TRBV14,TRBJ2-1,TRBD2
TGTGCCAGCAGTTTGGCCACCGCCTACAATGAGCAGTTCTTC,CASSLATAYNEQFF,NA,TRBV27,TRBJ2-1,NA
TGTGCCAGCAGTCCTCCGGACAGGGGGCGAGAGACCCAGTACTTC,CASSPPDRGRETQYF,once,TRBV28,TRBJ2-5,TRBD1
TGTGCCAGCAGCCAAGATAGATATAACACCGGGGAGCTGTTTTTT,CASSQDRYNTGELFF,NA,TRBV4-2,TRBJ2-2,NA
TGTGCCAGCAGCGCCGGACAGGGGTTGAACGAGCAGTACTTC,CASSAGQGLNEQYF,NA,TRBV5-4,TRBJ2-7,TRBD1
TGCAGCGTTTCTAAGCAGAACAACAATGAGCAGTTCTTC,CSVSKQNNNEQFF,NA,TRBV29-1,TRBJ2-1,NA
TGCGCCAGCAGCCAAGATGAGGGGACGGCCGACGAGCAGTACTTC,CASSQDEGTADEQYF,once,TRBV4-1,TRBJ2-7,NA
TGTGCCAGCAGCACCTCGACTAGCGGGGGATCCTACAATGAGCAGTTCTTC,CASSTSTSGGSYNEQFF,NA,TRBV9,TRBJ2-1,TRBD2
TGTGCCAGCAGCCCCTACTGGGGTGACAACGGGGAGCTGTTTTTT,CASSPYWGDNGELFF,NA,TRBV9,TRBJ2-2,NA
TGCGCCAGCAGTGCCCCAATTGGGAACACCGGGGAGCTGTTTTTT,CASSAPIGNTGELFF,NA,TRBV10-2,TRBJ2-2,NA
TGCGCCAGCAGTCTGACTCCGGGTTGGACTGAAGCTTTCTTT,CASSLTPGWTEAFF,NA,TRBV5-1,TRBJ1-1,NA
TGTGCCAGCTCACCGGCCCACTCCTACAATGAGCAGTTCTTC,CASSPAHSYNEQFF,once,TRBV18,TRBJ2-1,NA
TGTGCCTGGAGTGTACTGGCAGGGGGTAACTACGAGCAGTACTTC,CAWSVLAGGNYEQYF,NA,TRBV30,TRBJ2-7,TRBD1
TGCGCCAGCAGCCAAGTGTCGGCCAACTATGGCTACACCTTC,CASSQVSANYGYTF,NA,TRBV4-1,TRBJ1-2,NA
TGCAGCGTACACAGGGAGGAAACCGGGGAGCTGTTTTTT,CSVHREETGELFF,NA,TRBV29-1,TRBJ2-2,NA
TGTGCCAGCAGTCCGACAGGGGGCAGTGAGCAGTTCTTC,CASSPTGGSEQFF,NA,TRBV27,TRBJ2-1,TRBD1
TGTGCCAGCAGCGAGGGGACACCTGACATTCAGTACTTC,CASSEGTPDIQYF,NA,TRBV11-2,TRBJ2-4,NA
TGTGCCAGCTACCTAGGACGGCAGAGCACAGATACGCAGTATTTT,CASYLGRQSTDTQYF,NA,TRBV2,TRBJ2-3,NA
TGTGCCAGCAGTTACTCGTCGTACACTGAAGCTTTCTTT,CASSYSSYTEAFF,NA,TRBV6-5,TRBJ1-1,NA
TGTGCCAGCATCGCAGACTCCTACGAGCAGTACTTC,CASIADSYEQYF,NA,TRBV28,TRBJ2-7,NA
TGTGCCAGCAGCGTAGAGGGGACTGAAGCTTTCTTT,CASSVEGTEAFF,few,TRBV9,TRBJ1-1,NA
TGTGCCAGCAGCCCTGGGACAGGGGGCCTGTACGAGCAGTACTTC,CASSPGTGGLYEQYF,NA,TRBV11-2,TRBJ2-7,TRBD1
TGTGCCAGTAGTATCTCACATTGGCAGCCCCAGCATTTT,CASSISHWQPQHF,few,TRBV19,TRBJ1-5,NA
TGTGCCTGGAGTGGAGCGGGAGGGGCAGATACGCAGTATTTT,CAWSGAGGADTQYF,once,TRBV30,TRBJ2-3,TRBD2
TGTGCCAGCAGTCCGGCTAGCGGGGACACCGGGGAGCTGTTTTTT,CASSPASGDTGELFF,NA,TRBV27,TRBJ2-2,TRBD2
TGTGCCAGCAGCTTGGGAGCGGGGAGCTCCTACAATGAGCAGTTCTTC,CASSLGAGSSYNEQFF,NA,TRBV11-2,TRBJ2-1,TRBD2
TGTGCCAGCACGGACCCCTACACAGATACGCAGTATTTT,CASTDPYTDTQYF,NA,TRBV5-4,TRBJ2-3,NA
TGTGCCAGCAGTCCGGCGACATACGTCTATGGCTACACCTTC,CASSPATYVYGYTF,NA,TRBV27,TRBJ1-2,NA
TGTGCCAGCAGCTTCGAGACAGGAACGCAGTTCTTC,CASSFETGTQFF,NA,TRBV7-9,TRBJ2-1,NA
TGCGCCAGCTTACAGGAGGAAGGGGGCACAGATACGCAGTATTTT,CASLQEEGGTDTQYF,NA,TRBV5-1,TRBJ2-3,NA
TGTGCCAGCAGTGAAATCAAGGAGGGGGACACTGAAGCTTTCTTT,CASSEIKEGDTEAFF,NA,TRBV25-1,TRBJ1-1,NA
TGTGCCAGCTCCCCATACGGGAGGCCCTCCTACGAGCAGTACTTC,CASSPYGRPSYEQYF,NA,TRBV9,TRBJ2-7,TRBD2
TGCGCCAGCAGCCAAGCCCCTTTTTCCTACGAGCAGTACTTC,CASSQAPFSYEQYF,NA,TRBV4-1,TRBJ2-7,NA
TGTGCCAGCAGTTACTCGGCGGGGGGGCGGAATGGCTACACCTTC,CASSYSAGGRNGYTF,NA,TRBV6-5,TRBJ1-2,NA
TGCGCCAGCAGCCAAGTTGGACTAGCGGGAGGCAATGAGCAGTTCTTC,CASSQVGLAGGNEQFF,NA,TRBV4-3,TRBJ2-1,TRBD2
TGCGCCAGCAGCCCGGCGGAAGGGCAAGAGACCCAGTACTTC,CASSPAEGQETQYF,NA,TRBV4-1,TRBJ2-5,NA
TGTGCCAGTACCCCCAGCCTAGCGGGAGAAGTGTACGAGCAGTACTTC,CASTPSLAGEVYEQYF,NA,TRBV19,TRBJ2-7,TRBD2
TGTGCCAGCAGCTTCCTGCCCAGGGGTCCTAATGAAAAACTGTTTTTT,CASSFLPRGPNEKLFF,NA,TRBV7-9,TRBJ1-4,NA
TGTGCCAGCAGCTGGAGGACGGAGTATGGCTACACCTTC,CASSWRTEYGYTF,NA,TRBV5-8,TRBJ1-2,NA
TGTGCCAGCAGTGACTCGGGCAGGACCCAGCCCCAGCATTTT,CASSDSGRTQPQHF,NA,TRBV2,TRBJ1-5,NA
TGTGCCAGCAGCTTATTAGGGTATTTGGACGAGCAGTACTTC,CASSLLGYLDEQYF,once,TRBV7-6,TRBJ2-7,NA
TGCGCCAGCAGCTTGCAGGGACAACAAGAGACCCAGTACTTC,CASSLQGQQETQYF,NA,TRBV5-1,TRBJ2-5,NA
TGTGCCAGCAGTATCGGGCGGACCTACGAGCAGTACTTC,CASSIGRTYEQYF,NA,TRBV27,TRBJ2-7,NA
TGTGCCAGCAGTTTAGGGGCAGGGTTAAGGAACACTGAAGCTTTCTTT,CASSLGAGLRNTEAFF,NA,TRBV28,TRBJ1-1,NA
TGCAGCGATAGCGGGGGGGCCTACAATGAGCAGTTCTTC,CSDSGGAYNEQFF,NA,TRBV29-1,TRBJ2-1,TRBD2
TGTGCCAGCAGCGCAGGACGGACCGAAGCTTTCTTT,CASSAGRTEAFF,NA,TRBV27,TRBJ1-1,NA
TGTGCCAGCAGCGTATCTAGAGAAGGTTATCGAGATACGCAGTATTTT,CASSVSREGYRDTQYF,NA,TRBV11-1,TRBJ2-3,NA
TGTGCCAGCAGCCTGACGGACAACTGGATCGTGGCTTTCTTT,CASSLTDNWIVAFF,NA,TRBV14,TRBJ1-1,NA
TGTGCCAGTAGTCTGGCAGGGGAGCTGTTTTTT,CASSLAGELFF,NA,TRBV19,TRBJ2-2,NA
TGTGCCAGCAGCTTTGTCGGTCCGGGGGCCAACGTCCTGACTTTC,CASSFVGPGANVLTF,NA,TRBV5-4,TRBJ2-6,NA
TGTGCCAGCAGCGGAGCCGGGACTAGGGGTAAATATTTT,CASSGAGTRGKYF,NA,TRBV9,TRBJ2-3,TRBD2
TGTGCCAGCAGCTTAGGCCAGGGAATAGAGACCCAGTACTTC,CASSLGQGIETQYF,NA,TRBV7-2,TRBJ2-5,NA
TGTGCCATCAGTGAGTCAAGGGAAGCTAATGAAAAACTGTTTTTT,CAISESREANEKLFF,NA,TRBV10-3,TRBJ1-4,NA
TGTGCCAGCAGTAATATGGACAGCAATGAGCAGTTCTTC,CASSNMDSNEQFF,NA,TRBV2,TRBJ2-1,NA
TGCAGCGTTGAAGACCAGGCTAGACAGGGGGCGGAAGAGACCCAGTACTTC,CSVEDQARQGAEETQYF,NA,TRBV29-1,TRBJ2-5,TRBD1
TGTGCCATCCTCACCATCACCGGGGAGCTGTTTTTT,CAILTITGELFF,NA,TRBV27,TRBJ2-2,NA
TGTGCCAGCAGGCTTACCGGGGCCTACAATGAGCAGTTCTTC,CASRLTGAYNEQFF,NA,TRBV2,TRBJ2-1,NA
TGTGCCAGCAGTGAAGACTGGGATCTTTTGCCCCAGCATTTT,CASSEDWDLLPQHF,NA,TRBV6-1,TRBJ1-5,NA
TGTGCCAGCAGTTTGGGTTTCGGGACGGGGCATGAGCAGTTCTTC,CASSLGFGTGHEQFF,once,TRBV27,TRBJ2-1,NA